These T cell receptor beta chains were read from a single sample in a study of glioma-infiltrating T cells. Using its own MiXCR run on the multiplex PCR reads, TCRdb lists one record per CDR3 protein. The table shows approximately 120,000 distinct CDR3 sequences, with roughly 23% occurring only once. The sequencing input was glioma tissue, nonneoplastic brain tissue, or PBMCs (not recorded which). These receptors came from a human donor with low-grade glioma or glioblastoma, undergoing nonglioma brain surgery, or in good health (not recorded which). The CDR3 runs from the conserved cysteine through the conserved F or W. D genes are given only for firm matches. Size tells how often a clone was seen (once, few, many) or the class of an expanded clone, and some rows leave it out.

clone_size: -
d_call: TRBD2
j_call: TRBJ2-5
cdr3_length: 15
v_call: TRBV5-4
cdr3_aa: CASSLALAGVETQYF
cdr3_nt: TGTGCCAGCAGCTTAGCGCTAGCGGGAGTAGAGACCCAGTACTTC

clone_size: few
d_call: -
j_call: TRBJ2-5
cdr3_length: 14
v_call: TRBV28
cdr3_aa: CASSFARRPETQYF
cdr3_nt: TGTGCCAGCAGTTTTGCGCGGCGCCCAGAGACCCAGTACTTC

clone_size: many
d_call: -
j_call: TRBJ2-7
cdr3_length: 14
v_call: TRBV7-2
cdr3_aa: CASSFQGGSYEQYF
cdr3_nt: TGTGCCAGCAGCTTTCAGGGGGGCTCCTACGAGCAGTACTTC

clone_size: many
d_call: TRBD2
j_call: TRBJ2-5
cdr3_length: 14
v_call: TRBV20-1
cdr3_aa: CSAKEGLAGETQYF
cdr3_nt: TGCAGTGCTAAGGAAGGACTAGCGGGCGAGACCCAGTACTTC

clone_size: many
d_call: TRBD1
j_call: TRBJ1-1
cdr3_length: 11
v_call: TRBV28
cdr3_aa: CASSLNRGAFF
cdr3_nt: TGTGCCAGCAGTTTAAACAGGGGAGCTTTCTTT

clone_size: many
d_call: -
j_call: TRBJ2-2
cdr3_length: 13
v_call: TRBV2
cdr3_aa: CASSELFTGELFF
cdr3_nt: TGTGCCAGCAGTGAACTATTCACCGGGGAGCTGTTTTTT

clone_size: -
d_call: -
j_call: TRBJ2-3
cdr3_length: 13
v_call: TRBV6-2/TRBV6-3
cdr3_aa: CATLAGVGDTQYF
cdr3_nt: TGTGCCACCCTCGCGGGCGTGGGGGATACGCAGTATTTT

clone_size: many
d_call: -
j_call: TRBJ2-7
cdr3_length: 14
v_call: TRBV6-2/TRBV6-3
cdr3_aa: CASSYHDTTYEQYF
cdr3_nt: TGTGCCAGCAGTTACCACGACACAACCTACGAGCAGTACTTC

clone_size: -
d_call: TRBD1
j_call: TRBJ2-7
cdr3_length: 15
v_call: TRBV12-5
cdr3_aa: CASGFGQGELYEQYF
cdr3_nt: TGTGCTAGTGGTTTCGGACAGGGGGAATTATACGAGCAGTACTTC

clone_size: many
d_call: TRBD2
j_call: TRBJ2-5
cdr3_length: 15
v_call: TRBV5-4
cdr3_aa: CASSLVPSGGRAQYF
cdr3_nt: TGTGCCAGCAGCTTGGTCCCTAGCGGGGGGAGGGCCCAGTACTTC

clone_size: many
d_call: -
j_call: TRBJ1-1
cdr3_length: 15
v_call: TRBV7-8
cdr3_aa: CASSGEAGLNTEAFF
cdr3_nt: TGTGCCAGCAGCGGAGAGGCAGGGCTGAACACTGAAGCTTTCTTT

clone_size: many
d_call: -
j_call: TRBJ2-7
cdr3_length: 15
v_call: TRBV3-1
cdr3_aa: CASSQDSSASSEQYF
cdr3_nt: TGTGCCAGCAGCCAAGATTCGAGCGCTTCCAGCGAGCAGTACTTC

clone_size: many
d_call: TRBD2
j_call: TRBJ2-1
cdr3_length: 14
v_call: TRBV20-1
cdr3_aa: CSAASGRKHNEQFF
cdr3_nt: TGCAGTGCCGCAAGCGGGAGGAAGCACAATGAGCAGTTCTTC

clone_size: -
d_call: -
j_call: TRBJ2-7
cdr3_length: 14
v_call: TRBV5-1
cdr3_aa: CASSFGSGPYEQYF
cdr3_nt: TGCGCCAGCAGCTTCGGTAGCGGTCCCTACGAGCAGTACTTC

clone_size: many
d_call: TRBD2
j_call: TRBJ2-1
cdr3_length: 16
v_call: TRBV28
cdr3_aa: CASSLLGGRVYNEQFF
cdr3_nt: TGTGCCAGCAGTTTATTGGGCGGGAGGGTTTACAATGAGCAGTTCTTC

clone_size: many
d_call: -
j_call: TRBJ2-7
cdr3_length: 15
v_call: TRBV18
cdr3_aa: CASSSPGALSYEQYF
cdr3_nt: TGTGCCAGCTCGTCCCCAGGTGCCCTCTCCTACGAGCAGTACTTC

clone_size: few
d_call: TRBD1
j_call: TRBJ2-6
cdr3_length: 16
v_call: TRBV5-1
cdr3_aa: CASRGGNRGGANVLTF
cdr3_nt: TGCGCCAGCCGAGGGGGAAACAGGGGTGGGGCCAACGTCCTGACTTTC

clone_size: few
d_call: TRBD2
j_call: TRBJ2-1
cdr3_length: 16
v_call: TRBV10-2
cdr3_aa: CASSPPGLATYNEQFF
cdr3_nt: TGCGCCAGCAGTCCCCCTGGACTAGCCACCTACAATGAGCAGTTCTTC

clone_size: many
d_call: -
j_call: TRBJ2-6
cdr3_length: 16
v_call: TRBV5-1
cdr3_aa: CASSLEANSGANVLTF
cdr3_nt: TGCGCCAGCAGCTTGGAGGCCAACTCTGGGGCCAACGTCCTGACTTTC

clone_size: -
d_call: TRBD2
j_call: TRBJ2-4
cdr3_length: 17
v_call: TRBV6-6
cdr3_aa: CASRKNSGTTAKSIQYF
cdr3_nt: TGTGCCAGCAGAAAGAACAGCGGGACGACAGCCAAAAGCATTCAGTACTTC

clone_size: many
d_call: -
j_call: TRBJ2-7
cdr3_length: 15
v_call: TRBV19
cdr3_aa: CASSRSGTSPYEQYF
cdr3_nt: TGTGCCAGTAGCCGTTCCGGGACATCACCCTACGAGCAGTACTTC

clone_size: -
d_call: -
j_call: TRBJ2-1
cdr3_length: 13
v_call: TRBV20-1
cdr3_aa: CSVPGTNYNEQFF
cdr3_nt: TGCAGTGTTCCAGGAACAAACTACAATGAGCAGTTCTTC

clone_size: many
d_call: -
j_call: TRBJ2-5
cdr3_length: 11
v_call: TRBV19
cdr3_aa: CASGYLETQYF
cdr3_nt: TGTGCCAGTGGTTATCTAGAGACCCAGTACTTC

clone_size: many
d_call: -
j_call: TRBJ2-7
cdr3_length: 14
v_call: TRBV3-1
cdr3_aa: CASSQEGSSYEQYF
cdr3_nt: TGTGCCAGCAGCCAAGAGGGCAGCTCCTACGAGCAGTACTTC

clone_size: many
d_call: -
j_call: TRBJ2-2
cdr3_length: 15
v_call: TRBV15
cdr3_aa: CATSRDGSNTGELFF
cdr3_nt: TGTGCCACCAGCAGAGACGGAAGCAACACCGGGGAGCTGTTTTTT

clone_size: many
d_call: -
j_call: TRBJ1-1
cdr3_length: 13
v_call: TRBV29-1
cdr3_aa: CSVGVSVNTEAFF
cdr3_nt: TGCAGCGTTGGAGTGTCTGTGAACACTGAAGCTTTCTTT

clone_size: few
d_call: -
j_call: TRBJ2-7
cdr3_length: 14
v_call: TRBV29-1
cdr3_aa: CSGHKLAGPYEQYF
cdr3_nt: TGCAGCGGCCACAAGCTAGCAGGCCCCTACGAGCAGTACTTC

clone_size: many
d_call: -
j_call: TRBJ2-7
cdr3_length: 18
v_call: TRBV11-2
cdr3_aa: CASSSGVMGQTFSYEQYF
cdr3_nt: TGTGCCAGCAGCTCGGGAGTAATGGGGCAAACCTTCTCCTACGAGCAGTACTTC

clone_size: many
d_call: -
j_call: TRBJ1-2
cdr3_length: 12
v_call: TRBV25-1
cdr3_aa: CASRTGTYGYTF
cdr3_nt: TGTGCCAGCAGAACAGGGACGTACGGCTACACCTTC